This paragraph reports one T cell receptor beta chain. This record belongs to a study of shared clonotypes between healthy human individuals. CDR3 length: 17 residues. J gave up 2 bases and V 8 bases, and 7 bases lay outside the gene matches. Germline V gene sequence: CDR1 SNHLY, CDR2 FYNNEI. TCRdb keeps only in-frame clones here, not all; method: immunoSEQ multiplex PCR. Of around 1.5 million clones listed, approximately 98% are singletons. Healthy HIV-negative adults without recent acute infections or vaccinations served as donors. Among the donors, all were Caucasian adults who lived in Nashville, Tennessee. The CD4+ fraction was divided into a CD45RA+ naive subset and a CD45RA-negative memory subset.

This sequence was found in a man aged 25-45 years in good health. V usage is TRBV2 and J usage is TRBJ2-6; 12 positions agree with TRBD1. Sequencing was carried out using naive CD4+ T cells sorted from blood. Subset indicated: CD45RA+ positively selected. CDR3 sequence: CASRWDRGLTGANVLTF. As DNA, the CDR3 is TGTGCCAGCCGGTGGGACAGGGGGCTCACTGGGGCCAACGTCCTGACTTTC.